The 15 T cell receptor beta chains given below trace back to one sample, sequenced in a study of response to subunit inactivated influenza vaccine. TCRdb itself ran the RT-PCR reads through MiXCR, one entry per CDR3 protein. The data contain approximately 480,000 distinct CDR3 sequences, 11% of them singletons. The sequenced sample was PBMCs from blood, obtained 45 days after vaccination. These TCRs come from a man aged 50-59 years who received an inactivated influenza vaccine.

This clonotype was seen ten or more times. The gene calls are TRBV7-8 and TRBJ2-5; 9 bases align to TRBD2. Looked up from germline, CDR1 is SGHVS and CDR2 is FQNEAQ. The trim removed 10 bases at V and 5 bases at J, leaving 5 bases unmatched. This CDR3 has 12 amino acids. CDR3 residues: CATGTSSETQYF. Here the CDR3 DNA reads TGTGCCACGGGGACTAGCTCGGAGACCCAGTACTTC.

This clonotype was detected a few times. The chain links TRBV28 to TRBJ2-1; 12 bases are a match to TRBD2. Germline V lookup: CDR1 MDHEN, CDR2 SYDVKM. J gave up 0 bases and V 6 bases, and 9 bases lay outside the gene matches. The CDR3 contains 18 residues. The CDR3 loop reads CASSPGTSGQSSYNEQFF. CDR3 nucleotide sequence: TGTGCCAGCAGCCCCGGGACTAGCGGGCAGAGCTCCTACAATGAGCAGTTCTTC.

The sample holds a few counts of this clonotype. The chain recombines TRBV12-3 or TRBV12-4 with TRBJ1-5; a weak D match, TRBD1 (5 bases). Trimming removed 7 bases from V and 2 bases from J, with 12 bases in between. This CDR3 region has 14 residues. The DNA for the CDR3 is TGTGCCAGCACCTTGGGAGGGGGCAATCAGCCCCAGCATTTT. Translating gives CASTLGGGNQPQHF.

This clonotype was observed a handful of times. The rearrangement uses TRBV5-1 and TRBJ2-7; tentatively, D is TRBD2 (5 bases). V was clipped by 5 bases and J by 6 bases, with 18 bases between them. The length of the CDR3 is 14 residues. CDR1 SGHRS and CDR2 YFSETQ come from the germline V gene. CDR3 amino acids: CASSWRSGIAEQYF. The DNA of the CDR3 is TGCGCCAGCAGTTGGAGGAGTGGGATCGCCGAGCAGTACTTC.

This clonotype turned up a few times. This chain connects TRBV6-1 to TRBJ2-1, with TRBD2 matching 14 bases. This CDR3 region has 14 residues. Germline CDR1 and CDR2: MNHNS and SASEGT. The ends lost 8 bases at V and 7 bases at J; junction bases unmatched: 4. CDR3 DNA sequence: TGTGCCAGCCTAGGACTAGCGGGAGGAAATGAGCAGTTCTTC. Translated: CASLGLAGGNEQFF.

J is TRBJ2-5 and V is TRBV5-1; either TRBD1 or TRBD2 may supply D (6 bases each). Germline lookup yields CDR1 SGHRS and CDR2 YFSETQ. Trimming shortened V by 7 bases and J by 5 bases, and 21 bases separated the two germline ends. The CDR3 is made up of 15 amino acids. CDR3 in DNA: TGCGCCAGCTGTAGCGGTTACCAAGGGGGGGAGACCCAGTACTTC. Its protein is CASCSGYQGGETQYF.

There are a few counts of this clonotype. The chain carries TRBV5-1 and TRBJ2-2; D could derive from TRBD1 or TRBD2 (5 bases each). Trimming shortened V by 4 bases and J by 6 bases, and 13 bases separated the two germline ends. Germline CDR1 and CDR2: SGHRS and YFSETQ. The CDR3 sequence is 14 residues long. CDR3 in DNA: TGCGCCAGCAGCCAGGGCCCCGGGGCCGGGGAGCTGTTTTTT. This codes for CASSQGPGAGELFF.

Only one count was recorded for this clonotype. This rearrangement joins TRBV23-1 to TRBJ2-1; 11 positions agree with TRBD1. TRBV23-1 is given ORF status, its function remaining uncertain. V gave up 6 bases and J gave up 0 bases; unmatched junction bases: 7. This CDR3 has 17 amino acids. CDR3 DNA: TGCGCCAGCAGCCACACCGGGACAGGGGGCTCCTACAATGAGCAGTTCTTC. Translating it yields CASSHTGTGGSYNEQFF.

This clonotype has a count of ten or more. The rearrangement links TRBV20-1 to TRBJ2-1, with D unresolved. The CDR3 consists of 13 residues. The germline V gene has CDR1 DFQATT and CDR2 SNEGSKA (reference sequence). The germline V and J ends were trimmed by 0 bases and 9 bases, with 12 bases remaining between them. CDR3: CSARDPGAGEQFF. Here the CDR3 DNA reads TGCAGTGCTAGAGATCCAGGAGCAGGTGAGCAGTTCTTC.

The sample holds many counts of this clonotype. This sequence joins TRBV10-3 and TRBJ2-5, with a weak D call TRBD2 (6 bases). Germline lookup yields CDR1 ENHRY and CDR2 SYGVKD. Deletions cut 11 bases from V and 5 bases from J, with 21 bases between. The CDR3 is 14 residues long. The CDR3 protein is CASARDSLGETQYF. Here the CDR3 DNA reads TGTGCCTCGGCGCGGGACTCCTTAGGGGAGACCCAGTACTTC.

The gene calls are TRBV12-3 or TRBV12-4 and TRBJ1-2; D perhaps matches TRBD1 (5 bases). CDR3 length equals 14 residues. V was pared by 1 base and J by 4 bases, with 10 bases between. The CDR3 bases are TGTGCCAGCAGTTTAGGGTCAGGGTTCTATGGCTACACCTTC. Its translation: CASSLGSGFYGYTF.

This chain links TRBV12-3 or TRBV12-4 with TRBJ2-3; D may be TRBD1 or TRBD2 (5 bases each). This CDR3 contains 12 residues. Between the trimmed V and J ends, which lost 5 bases and 7 bases, there was a span of 10 bases. The CDR3 DNA is TGTGCCAGCAGTGTGGGGGAAAATACGCAGTATTTT. This translates into CASSVGENTQYF.

This clonotype was detected a few times. The J gene is TRBJ1-1, the V gene TRBV5-1; D is possibly TRBD1 (6 bases). Trimming shortened V by 4 bases and J by 3 bases, and 16 bases separated the two germline ends. CDR1 is SGHRS, CDR2 YFSETQ, per germline. This CDR3 is built from 15 residues. Here the CDR3 DNA reads TGCGCCAGCAGCCCCTACCAGGGGAGCGACACTGAAGCTTTCTTT. It codes for CASSPYQGSDTEAFF.

This rearrangement joins TRBV4-2 to TRBJ2-7, with TRBD2 matching 9 bases. V was clipped by 0 bases and J by 9 bases; unmatched bases: 9. Germline CDR1 is LGHNA and CDR2 is YNFKEQ. The CDR3 totals 15 residues. The CDR3 loop is CASSQEAGGSLRQYF. The DNA of the CDR3 is TGTGCCAGCAGCCAAGAAGCGGGGGGCTCTCTTCGGCAGTACTTC.

Only a few counts were recorded for this clonotype. V and J are TRBV7-9 and TRBJ2-4, with D perhaps TRBD1 (6 bases). V was trimmed by 5 bases and J by 4 bases, leaving 18 bases between them. This CDR3 contains 16 residues. Germline V gene data show CDR1 as SEHNR and CDR2 as FQNEAQ (reference sequence). The CDR3 loop reads CASSAEQGFEKNIQYF. The CDR3 nucleotides read TGTGCCAGCAGCGCCGAACAGGGTTTCGAAAAAAACATTCAGTACTTC.